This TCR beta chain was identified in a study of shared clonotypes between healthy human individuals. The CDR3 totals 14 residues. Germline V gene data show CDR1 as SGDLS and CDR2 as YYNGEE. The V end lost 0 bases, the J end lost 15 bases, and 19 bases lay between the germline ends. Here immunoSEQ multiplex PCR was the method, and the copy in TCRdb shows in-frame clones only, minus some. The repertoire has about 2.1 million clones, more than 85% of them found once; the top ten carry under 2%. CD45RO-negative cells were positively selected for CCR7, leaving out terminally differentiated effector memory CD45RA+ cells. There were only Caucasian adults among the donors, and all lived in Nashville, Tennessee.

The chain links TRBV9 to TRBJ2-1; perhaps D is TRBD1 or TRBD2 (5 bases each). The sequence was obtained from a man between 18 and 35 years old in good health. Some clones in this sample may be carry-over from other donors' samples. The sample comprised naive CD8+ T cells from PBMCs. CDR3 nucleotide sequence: TGTGCCAGCAGCGTAGATAGGGACGAAATTCGTCGGTTCTTC. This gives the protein CASSVDRDEIRRFF.